The 19 T cell receptor beta chains listed next were all sequenced from one sample in a study of cytomegalovirus exposure and HLA in healthy donors. In the PCR, 60 Vbeta and 13 Jbeta primers were used. Assay used: immunoSEQ multiplex PCR; TCRdb lists only in-frame clones, some missing. The top ten hold more than 8% of the sample, which has about 130,000 clones, about 80% seen once. The sample taken for sequencing was PBMCs. Receptors were obtained from a man younger than 40 in good health and CMV-seropositive.

This chain connects TRBV10-2 to TRBJ1-2; D may be TRBD1 (5 bases). This CDR3 region has 15 residues. From germline, CDR1 is WSHSY and CDR2 SAAADI. Trimming shortened V by 8 bases and J by 9 bases, and 25 bases separated the two germline ends. The CDR3 DNA reads TGCGCCAGCCCCCCCCCAGGCAGGGCAGTGGGTAGCTACACCTTC. Its protein is CASPPPGRAVGSYTF.

The gene calls are TRBV10-2 and TRBJ1-5; D unresolved. The V and J ends lost 7 bases and 3 bases respectively, with 10 bases between them. The CDR3 has 13 residues. Germline CDR1 is WSHSY and CDR2 is SAAADI. The CDR3, as DNA: TGCGCCAGCACCCTGGCCCTCAATCAGCCCCAGCATTTT. Its protein is CASTLALNQPQHF.

CDR3: CASSRDWANTEAFF. The CDR3, as DNA: TGTGCCAGCTCACGGGACTGGGCGAACACTGAAGCTTTCTTT. This chain uses TRBV18 with TRBJ1-1; weak D call: TRBD1 (5 bases). Germline values: CDR1 KGHSH, CDR2 LQKENI. The CDR3 runs 14 residues. Trimming removed 4 bases from V and 1 base from J, with 10 bases in between.

This clone was counted between two and nine times. The chain employs TRBV6-6 and TRBJ1-6; D gene ambiguous. CDR3 size: 13 residues. Germline V CDR1 and CDR2: MNHNY, SVGAGI (reference sequence). V lost 10 bases and J 10 bases, leaving 17 bases between the germline ends. CDR3 coding DNA: TGTGCCACCTCGGGCCCGGAGGGCTCACCCCTCCACTTT. Amino acids: CATSGPEGSPLHF.

The CDR3 loop is CASSDRGGWDNEQFF. The CDR3 DNA sequence: TGCGCCAGCAGTGATCGGGGGGGCTGGGACAATGAGCAGTTCTTC. V gene TRBV10-2 combines with J gene TRBJ2-1, with TRBD2 identical over 8 bases. The CDR3 has 15 amino acids. Trimming cost V 3 bases and J 5 bases; bases outside gene matches: 6. Germline-derived CDR1 and CDR2 are WSHSY and SAAADI.

The rearrangement joins TRBV6-1 to TRBJ2-5, with 9 bases fitting TRBD1. The length of the CDR3 is 13 residues. Germline V CDR1 and CDR2: MNHNS, SASEGT. V trimming: 6 bases; J trimming: 4 bases; junction bases outside the gene matches: 3. The chain's CDR3 is CASRPTGGETQYF. As DNA, the CDR3 is TGTGCCAGCAGACCGACAGGGGGAGAGACCCAGTACTTC.

For this clone: The sample carries other DNA sequences with the same CDR3. V usage is TRBV6-5 and J usage is TRBJ2-2; the match to TRBD1 covers 7 bases. Trimming took 6 bases from V and 6 from J; bases not matched to a gene: 4. Germline V gene lookup returns CDR1 MNHEY and CDR2 SVGAGI. CDR3 size: 13 residues. The chain's CDR3 is CASSRQGAGELFF. The CDR3 DNA reads as TGTGCCAGCAGCCGGCAGGGGGCCGGGGAGCTGTTTTTT.

The J gene is TRBJ1-3, the V gene TRBV10-2; no definite D call. The V gene lost 4 bases and the J gene lost 1 base, with 11 bases spanning the gap. Germline lookup yields CDR1 WSHSY and CDR2 SAAADI. The CDR3 consists of 15 residues. The CDR3: CASSVLGGSGNTIYF. CDR3 nucleotide sequence: TGCGCCAGCAGTGTCCTGGGAGGGTCTGGAAACACCATATATTTT.

The chain employs TRBV6-1 and TRBJ2-7, with unresolved D. The CDR3 consists of 16 residues. Trimming shortened V by 3 bases and J by 4 bases, and 19 bases separated the two germline ends. The V gene's germline CDR1 is MNHNS and CDR2 SASEGT. The CDR3 DNA reads as TGTGCCAGCAGTGATGCTAAGCTAGAGTCGGCATACGAGCAGTACTTC. It is translated as CASSDAKLESAYEQYF.

The DNA for the CDR3 is TGTGCCAGCAGCTCTCCGGGGGGCTGGGAGGATACGCAGTATTTT. Its translation is CASSSPGGWEDTQYF. The chain joins TRBV7-3 to TRBJ2-3; TRBD2 is a possible D gene (7 bases). The CDR3 is made up of 15 amino acids. The germline V gene has CDR1 SGHTA and CDR2 FQGTGA. The V end was cut by 4 bases, the J end by 6 bases, with 17 bases between.

In its sample, this clone was seen a few times. CDR3 protein: CASSLRRGRGNTEAFF. The CDR3 DNA reads as TGTGCCAGCAGCTTAAGGCGGGGACGAGGGAACACTGAAGCTTTCTTT. The rearrangement links TRBV7-9 to TRBJ1-1; D perhaps matches TRBD1 (5 bases). Trimming took 2 bases from V and 1 from J, leaving 14 bases between them. Germline loops: CDR1 SEHNR, CDR2 FQNEAQ (reference sequence). The CDR3 is made up of 16 amino acids.

The V gene is TRBV28, the J gene TRBJ1-5; D might be TRBD1 (6 bases). V shed 2 bases and J shed 4 bases, with 9 bases lying between them. The CDR3 sequence is 14 residues long. CDR1 and CDR2 from the germline V gene are MDHEN and SYDVKM. The CDR3 protein is CASSLGRGNQPQHF. In DNA, the CDR3 is TGTGCCAGCAGTTTAGGAAGGGGGAATCAGCCCCAGCATTTT.

Here the CDR3 DNA reads TGTGCCAGCTTCTCAGGGGGAGATGGCTACACCTTC. Its protein product is CASFSGGDGYTF. The rearrangement links TRBV25-1 to TRBJ1-2, with 7 bases lining up with TRBD1. Germline lookup yields CDR1 MGHDK and CDR2 SYGVNS. This CDR3 comprises 12 residues. J lost 6 bases, V lost 8 bases, and 6 bases had no gene match.

The J gene is TRBJ2-1, the V gene TRBV5-1; D ambiguous. CDR1 is SGHRS, CDR2 YFSETQ, per germline. This CDR3 has 15 residues. V was shortened by 0 bases and J by 7 bases, with 14 bases between the two germline ends. CDR3 DNA: TGCGCCAGCAGCTTGGGGGTGGGTCGGGTAAATGAGCAGTTCTTC. Its protein product is CASSLGVGRVNEQFF.

V gene TRBV6-5 combines with J gene TRBJ2-1; D may be TRBD1 (6 bases). This CDR3 comprises 13 residues. Germline lookup yields CDR1 MNHEY and CDR2 SVGAGI. Trimming removed 4 bases at V and 6 bases at J, with 10 bases between. CDR3 amino acids: CASSFTGTNEQFF. The CDR3 bases are TGTGCCAGCAGTTTTACAGGGACCAATGAGCAGTTCTTC.

The V and J genes are TRBV5-1 and TRBJ2-7; 11 nucleotides match TRBD2. V lost 2 bases to trimming and J lost 2 bases; unmatched junction nucleotides: 6. This CDR3 region has 16 residues. Germline V gene sequence: CDR1 SGHRS, CDR2 YFSETQ. CDR3 sequence reads: CASSFSTSGGTYEQYF. DNA of the CDR3: TGCGCCAGCAGCTTTTCAACTAGCGGGGGTACCTACGAGCAGTACTTC. The whole variable domain, remainder taken from reference TRBV5-1 and TRBJ2-7, is KAGVTQTPRYLIKTRGQQVTLSCSPISGHRSVSWYQQTPGQGLQFLFEYFSETQRNKGNFPGRFSGRQFSNSRSEMNVSTLELGDSALYLCASSFSTSGGTYEQYFGPGTRLTVT.

The rearrangement joins TRBV5-5 to TRBJ1-5; 9 nucleotides line up with TRBD1. Germline V gene lookup returns CDR1 SGHKS and CDR2 YYEKEE (reference sequence). The V gene end was trimmed by 4 bases and the J gene end by 6 bases; junction bases not matched to a gene: 11. CDR3 length: 16 residues. The CDR3 spells CASSPGGADRGQPQHF. DNA for the CDR3: TGTGCCAGCAGCCCCGGGGGCGCGGACAGGGGTCAGCCCCAGCATTTT.

The CDR3 DNA sequence: TGTGCCAGCAGCTTAGATATAGTCGAAACCAATGAGCAGTTCTTC. Protein sequence: CASSLDIVETNEQFF. The chain links TRBV7-6 to TRBJ2-1, with unresolved D. Trimming left V 1 base short and J 6 bases short, with 13 bases between. This CDR3 has 15 amino acids. CDR1 and CDR2 (germline): SGHVS, FNYEAQ.

This clone was detected only once. The V and J genes are TRBV7-9 and TRBJ2-5, with 8 positions matching TRBD1. The CDR3 extends over 14 amino acids. V dropped 1 base and J dropped 5; count of bases not matched to a gene: 3. Germline V gene sequence: CDR1 SEHNR, CDR2 FQNEAQ (reference sequence). CDR3 coding DNA: TGTGCCAGCAGCTTAGGCAGGGGGCAGGAGACCCAGTACTTC. This sequence encodes CASSLGRGQETQYF.